Sequencing of this T cell receptor (beta chain) was carried out in a study of blood T cells in healthy people across ages. Findings and limits, study-wide: Per million T cells, TCR beta diversity dropped roughly linearly as age increased. In long-lived donors, naive CD4+ cell counts and diversity exceeded those of aged donors.

With regard to this clonotype: Antigen: not known.

Each sample gave at least 7 million isolated PBMCs. Then a second PCR, running roughly 7 to 11 cycles, was carried out with a sample-barcoded 5' primer and a J-beta primer mix. Each cDNA molecule was tagged by a template-switch adaptor with 12 random nucleotides. Each CDR3 protein gets one entry after TCRdb re-called the 5' RACE reads with MiXCR. The table lists hundreds of thousands of distinct CDR3 sequences, approximately 50% of them singletons. V shed 8 bases and J shed 12 bases, with 17 bases lying between them. CDR3 size: 12 residues. The germline CDR1 and CDR2 sequences are SGHVS and FQNEAQ. The chain combines TRBV7-8 with TRBJ2-1; D tentatively fits TRBD1 or TRBD2 (5 bases each). Sequenced sample: blood. The TCR was taken from a man aged 55 to 70 in good health. CDR3 coding DNA: TGTGCCAGCGCGTTGGTAGGGACGGGGCAGTTCTTC. Its protein product is CASALVGTGQFF. Supplemented by reference TRBV7-8 and TRBJ2-1, the full variable domain reads GAGVSQSPRYKVAKRGQDVALRCDPISGHVSLFWYQQALGQGPEFLTYFQNEAQLDKSGLPSDRFFAERPEGSVSTLKIQRTQQEDSAVYLCASALVGTGQFFGPGTRLTVL.